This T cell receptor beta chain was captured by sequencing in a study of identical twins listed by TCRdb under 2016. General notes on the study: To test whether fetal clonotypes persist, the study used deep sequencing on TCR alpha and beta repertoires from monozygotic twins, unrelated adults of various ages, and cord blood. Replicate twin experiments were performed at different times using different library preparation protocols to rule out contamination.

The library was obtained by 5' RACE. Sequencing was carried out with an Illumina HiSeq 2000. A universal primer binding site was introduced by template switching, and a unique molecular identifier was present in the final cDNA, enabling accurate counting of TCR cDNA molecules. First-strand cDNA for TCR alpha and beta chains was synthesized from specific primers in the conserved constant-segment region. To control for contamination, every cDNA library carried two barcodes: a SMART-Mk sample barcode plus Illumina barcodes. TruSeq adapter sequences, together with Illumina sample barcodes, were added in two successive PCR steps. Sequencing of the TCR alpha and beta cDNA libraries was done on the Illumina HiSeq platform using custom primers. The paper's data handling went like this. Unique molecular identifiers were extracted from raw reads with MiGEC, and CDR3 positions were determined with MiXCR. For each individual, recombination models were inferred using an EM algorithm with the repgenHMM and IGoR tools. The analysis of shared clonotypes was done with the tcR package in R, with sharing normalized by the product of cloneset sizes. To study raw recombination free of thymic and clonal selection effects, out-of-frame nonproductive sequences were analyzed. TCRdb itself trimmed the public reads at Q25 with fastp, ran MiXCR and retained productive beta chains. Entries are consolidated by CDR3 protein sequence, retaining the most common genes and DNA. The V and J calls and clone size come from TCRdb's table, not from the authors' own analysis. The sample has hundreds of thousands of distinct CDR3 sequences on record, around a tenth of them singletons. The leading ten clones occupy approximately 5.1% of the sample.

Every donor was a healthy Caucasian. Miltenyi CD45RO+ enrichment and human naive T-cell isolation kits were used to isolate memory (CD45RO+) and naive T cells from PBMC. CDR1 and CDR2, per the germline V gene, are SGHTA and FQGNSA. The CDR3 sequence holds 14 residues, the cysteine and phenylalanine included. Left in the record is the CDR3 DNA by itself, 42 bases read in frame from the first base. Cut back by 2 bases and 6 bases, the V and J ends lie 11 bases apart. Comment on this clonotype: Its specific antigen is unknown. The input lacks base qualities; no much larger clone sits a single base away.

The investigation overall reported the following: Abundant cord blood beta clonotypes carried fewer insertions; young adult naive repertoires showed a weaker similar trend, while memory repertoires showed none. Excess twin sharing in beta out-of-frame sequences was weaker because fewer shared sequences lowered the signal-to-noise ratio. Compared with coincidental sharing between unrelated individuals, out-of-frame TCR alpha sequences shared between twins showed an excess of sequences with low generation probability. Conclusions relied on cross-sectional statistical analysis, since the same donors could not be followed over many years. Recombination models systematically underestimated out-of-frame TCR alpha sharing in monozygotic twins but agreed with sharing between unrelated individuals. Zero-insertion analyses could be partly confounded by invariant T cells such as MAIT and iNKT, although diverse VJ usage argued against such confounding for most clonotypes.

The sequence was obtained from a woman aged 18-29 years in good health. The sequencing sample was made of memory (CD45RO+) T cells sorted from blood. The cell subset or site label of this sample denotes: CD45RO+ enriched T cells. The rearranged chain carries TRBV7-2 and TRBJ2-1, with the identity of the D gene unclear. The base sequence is TGTGCCAGCAGCTTAAACCGCGGCGGCAATGAGCAGTTCTTC. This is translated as CASSLNRGGNEQFF. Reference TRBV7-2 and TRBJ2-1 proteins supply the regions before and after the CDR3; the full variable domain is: GAGVSQSPSNKVTEKGKDVELRCDPISGHTALYWYRQSLGQGLEFLIYFQGNSAPDKSGLPSDRFSAERTGGSVSTLTIQRTQQEDSAVYLCASSLNRGGNEQFFGPGTRLTVL.